The source of this TCR beta chain is a study of T cell responses to AZD1222 COVID-19 vaccine. Study at large: It was second doses at about 4 or about 12 weeks that were pooled. Whole-study results and caveats: Females outnumbered males among donors, who were mostly white British; clonal diversity was possibly underestimated. Recipients of AZD1222 seropositive at baseline numbered only 6 or 7.

Per the germline V gene, CDR1 is GTSNPN and CDR2 is SVGIG (reference sequence). The CDR3 consists of 14 residues. The V and J ends lost 1 base and 1 base respectively, with 5 bases between them. On this clone itself: No antigen is known for it.

The protocol was immunoSEQ multiplex PCR, while the TCRdb copy is restricted to in-frame clones and leaves out a portion. The sample lists more than 110,000 clones, more than 85% seen once, with around 2.8% in the top ten. V usage is TRBV30 and J usage is TRBJ1-6; TRBD1 is a possible D gene (5 bases). The origin of this receptor is an adult in good health. Material: peripheral blood, obtained on day 0 of AZD1222 vaccination. CDR3 loop: CAWSGGSYNSPLHF. CDR3 bases: TGTGCCTGGAGTGGGGGGTCCTATAATTCACCCCTCCACTTT.